A selection of T cell receptor beta chains follows, all from one sample in a study of blood T cells in healthy people across ages. TCRdb re-called the 5' RACE reads with MiXCR, one entry per CDR3 protein. This table holds about 1.4 million distinct CDR3 sequences, around 59% found once. The specimen was blood. Receptor source: a man younger than 35 in good health. The CDR3 runs from the conserved cysteine through the conserved F or W. Each record gives: J gene, clone size, D gene, V gene, CDR3 DNA, CDR3 protein. A D gene is named only where the DNA matches it firmly. The size field is filled for only some rows; it gives once, few, many or a size class.

J: TRBJ2-7; size: few; D: NA; V: TRBV4-3; DNA: TGCGCCAGCAGCCAATTCGCGGAAGGGTCCTACGAGCAGTACTTC; CDR3: CASSQFAEGSYEQYF
J: TRBJ1-1; size: NA; D: NA; V: TRBV4-1; DNA: TGCGCCAGCAGCCAAGAGACGGACACTGAAGCTTTCTTT; CDR3: CASSQETDTEAFF
J: TRBJ1-1; size: NA; D: NA; V: TRBV4-1; DNA: TGCGCCAGCAGCCCCAGCCGGGGGCACACTGAAGCTTTCTTT; CDR3: CASSPSRGHTEAFF
J: TRBJ2-3; size: NA; D: TRBD2; V: TRBV2; DNA: TGTGCCAGCAGTGAACAGTCGGCGGGGGGGGCAGATACGCAGTATTTT; CDR3: CASSEQSAGGADTQYF
J: TRBJ2-1; size: few; D: TRBD2; V: TRBV19; DNA: TGTGCCAGTAGGGGACTAGCGGGAAGTAATGAGCAGTTCTTC; CDR3: CASRGLAGSNEQFF
J: TRBJ2-5; size: NA; D: TRBD2; V: TRBV20-1; DNA: TGCAGTGCCCGGGGGGGCATGGGGTCCCAGTACTTC; CDR3: CSARGGMGSQYF
J: TRBJ2-1; size: few; D: NA; V: TRBV4-3; DNA: TGCGCCAGCGTTACCATTAGACAGGCCTCCTACAATGAGCAGTTCTTC; CDR3: CASVTIRQASYNEQFF
J: TRBJ2-4; size: NA; D: NA; V: TRBV3-1; DNA: TGTGCCAGCAGCTCGCAAGGGGAGCTTCCCACTCAGGAGCAGTACTTC; CDR3: CASSSQGELPTQEQYF
J: TRBJ2-5; size: NA; D: TRBD1; V: TRBV6-5; DNA: TGTGCCAGCAGTAACGGACAGGGGGGAGTCAATGAGCAGTACTTC; CDR3: CASSNGQGGVNEQYF
J: TRBJ2-2; size: NA; D: NA; V: TRBV4-1; DNA: TGCGCCAGCAGGTTCCGAGGGGCAAACACCGGGGAGCTGTTTTTT; CDR3: CASRFRGANTGELFF
J: TRBJ2-3; size: once; D: TRBD1; V: TRBV24-1; DNA: TGTGCCACCAGTGAATACAGGGGGCAGAGCACAGATACGCAGTATTTT; CDR3: CATSEYRGQSTDTQYF
J: TRBJ2-3; size: NA; D: TRBD1; V: TRBV7-2; DNA: TGTGCCAGCAGCTTAGGGACAGGGTACACAGATACGCAGTATTTT; CDR3: CASSLGTGYTDTQYF
J: TRBJ2-7; size: NA; D: NA; V: TRBV2; DNA: TGTGCCAGCACAGTCGAGGCATACAACTCCTACGAGCAGTACTTC; CDR3: CASTVEAYNSYEQYF
J: TRBJ1-1; size: NA; D: NA; V: TRBV29-1; DNA: TGCAGCGTTGGCTTCGACACTGAAGCTTTCTTT; CDR3: CSVGFDTEAFF
J: TRBJ2-1; size: few; D: NA; V: TRBV7-2; DNA: TGTGCCAGCAGCCCCCGGCAGCCATCCTACAATGAGCAGTTCTTC; CDR3: CASSPRQPSYNEQFF
J: TRBJ2-7; size: NA; D: NA; V: TRBV30; DNA: TGTGCCTGGAGTGTATTGGGACCTTACGAGCAGTACTTC; CDR3: CAWSVLGPYEQYF
J: TRBJ2-7; size: NA; D: NA; V: TRBV29-1; DNA: TGCAGCGTTGTGAACAGGCTCTCCTACAATGAGCAGTACTTC; CDR3: CSVVNRLSYNEQYF
J: TRBJ1-1; size: once; D: TRBD1; V: TRBV20-1; DNA: TGCAGTGCTAGGATAGCAGGGGGCCTGAACACTGAAGCTTTCTTT; CDR3: CSARIAGGLNTEAFF
J: TRBJ2-7; size: NA; D: NA; V: TRBV6-5; DNA: TGTGCCAGCAGTTACTCACTAGCCTCCCACGAGCAGTACTTC; CDR3: CASSYSLASHEQYF
J: TRBJ2-5; size: NA; D: NA; V: TRBV7-2; DNA: TGTGCCAGCAGCTTATCTCATAGGGTTGGGCAGTACTTC; CDR3: CASSLSHRVGQYF
J: TRBJ2-6; size: few; D: NA; V: TRBV3-1; DNA: TGTGCCAGCAGCCAGTCAGACTCTGGGGCCAACGTCCTGACTTTC; CDR3: CASSQSDSGANVLTF
J: TRBJ1-4; size: NA; D: NA; V: TRBV7-9; DNA: TGTGCCAGCAGCCCCGGGAACGCCGGTAATGAAAAACTGTTTTTT; CDR3: CASSPGNAGNEKLFF
J: TRBJ2-7; size: NA; D: TRBD1; V: TRBV6-5; DNA: TGTGCCAGCAGTCCCGGGGTACAGGGGCCCTACGAGCAGTACTTC; CDR3: CASSPGVQGPYEQYF
J: TRBJ2-5; size: NA; D: TRBD2; V: TRBV20-1; DNA: TGCAGTGCTAGGAAGAGCGGGGGGGCATTGGTGGGAGAGACCCAGTACTTC; CDR3: CSARKSGGALVGETQYF
J: TRBJ2-7; size: NA; D: NA; V: TRBV10-3; DNA: TGTGCCGTGCTGGTCAGTGAGTCCCAGAGATCACTCTACGAGCAGTACTTC; CDR3: CAVLVSESQRSLYEQYF
J: TRBJ2-7; size: few; D: NA; V: TRBV29-1; DNA: TGCAGCGTCCGCCGGCCCGGTCCCCTACACGAGCAGTACTTC; CDR3: CSVRRPGPLHEQYF
J: TRBJ2-3; size: NA; D: TRBD2; V: TRBV27; DNA: TGTGCCAGCAGCCGTTGGGCGGGAGCAGATACGCAGTATTTT; CDR3: CASSRWAGADTQYF